A selection of T cell receptor beta chains follows, all from one sample in a study of cytomegalovirus exposure and HLA in healthy donors. Generated by immunoSEQ multiplex PCR, the TCRdb table keeps only in-frame clones and is missing some. There are 180,000 or so clones in the sample; 77% occur only once, and approximately 1.3% lies in the top ten. Input material: PBMCs. These receptor sequences come from a man younger than 35 in good health and CMV-seronegative. Both conserved end residues are part of each CDR3. Fields, in order: CDR3 protein, CDR3 DNA, D gene, V gene, J gene, clone size. D genes are given only for firm matches. Size is omitted from some rows. Given values are once, few, many or a class for expanded clones.

cdr3_aa: CASSVGQVHGYTF
cdr3_nt: TGTGCCAGCAGCGTAGGTCAGGTCCATGGCTACACCTTC
d_call: NA
v_call: TRBV9
j_call: TRBJ1-2
clone_size: NA

cdr3_aa: CASSHVTGRGANEKLFF
cdr3_nt: TGCGCCAGCAGCCATGTAACAGGGAGGGGAGCTAATGAAAAACTGTTTTTT
d_call: NA
v_call: TRBV4-3
j_call: TRBJ1-4
clone_size: NA

cdr3_aa: CASSWAGTGSYEQYF
cdr3_nt: TGTGCCAGCAGCTGGGCAGGGACAGGTTCCTACGAGCAGTACTTC
d_call: TRBD1
v_call: TRBV7-2
j_call: TRBJ2-7
clone_size: NA

cdr3_aa: CASSLGAWTEAFF
cdr3_nt: TGTGCCAGCAGTCTAGGGGCTTGGACTGAAGCTTTCTTT
d_call: NA
v_call: TRBV6-4
j_call: TRBJ1-1
clone_size: NA

cdr3_aa: CASSQIKTGILYEQYF
cdr3_nt: TGTGCCAGCAGCCAAATTAAGACAGGGATTCTATACGAGCAGTACTTC
d_call: TRBD1
v_call: TRBV4-2
j_call: TRBJ2-7
clone_size: NA

cdr3_aa: CASSSSTSGGSTGELFF
cdr3_nt: TGTGCCAGCAGCTCCTCGACTAGCGGGGGGTCCACCGGGGAGCTGTTTTTT
d_call: TRBD2
v_call: TRBV5-6
j_call: TRBJ2-2
clone_size: NA

cdr3_aa: CASSRGTGQIEAFF
cdr3_nt: TGTGCCAGCAGCAGAGGGACAGGGCAGATAGAAGCTTTCTTT
d_call: TRBD1
v_call: TRBV7-9
j_call: TRBJ1-1
clone_size: NA

cdr3_aa: CATSRTGVYNEQFF
cdr3_nt: TGTGCCACCAGTAGGACAGGGGTTTACAATGAGCAGTTCTTC
d_call: TRBD1
v_call: TRBV15
j_call: TRBJ2-1
clone_size: NA

cdr3_aa: CASSQQSLSSGNTIYF
cdr3_nt: TGTGCCAGCAGCCAACAGTCGTTGAGCTCTGGAAACACCATATATTTT
d_call: NA
v_call: TRBV7-9
j_call: TRBJ1-3
clone_size: NA

cdr3_aa: CASSYERGVVYGYTF
cdr3_nt: TGTGCCAGCAGTTACGAACGGGGGGTTGTCTATGGCTACACCTTC
d_call: NA
v_call: TRBV6-5
j_call: TRBJ1-2
clone_size: NA

cdr3_aa: CASSLVGQGLSPLHF
cdr3_nt: TGTGCCAGCAGCTTAGTCGGACAGGGACTCTCACCCCTCCACTTT
d_call: TRBD1
v_call: TRBV7-8
j_call: TRBJ1-6
clone_size: NA

cdr3_aa: CASRAEQGGSYGYTF
cdr3_nt: TGTGCCAGCAGAGCCGAACAGGGGGGGAGCTATGGCTACACCTTC
d_call: TRBD1
v_call: TRBV2
j_call: TRBJ1-2
clone_size: NA

cdr3_aa: CASSPHDLKRGTGELFF
cdr3_nt: TGTGCCAGCTCACCTCACGACCTAAAACGGGGCACCGGGGAGCTGTTTTTT
d_call: NA
v_call: TRBV18
j_call: TRBJ2-2
clone_size: NA

cdr3_aa: CASSPTWGENTGELFF
cdr3_nt: TGTGCCAGCAGCCCGACGTGGGGGGAAAACACCGGGGAGCTGTTTTTT
d_call: NA
v_call: TRBV4-2
j_call: TRBJ2-2
clone_size: NA

cdr3_aa: CASSGTGTYEQYF
cdr3_nt: TGTGCCAGCAGCGGGACAGGGACCTACGAGCAGTACTTC
d_call: TRBD1
v_call: TRBV14
j_call: TRBJ2-7
clone_size: NA

cdr3_aa: CASSTPQTREQYF
cdr3_nt: TGTGCCAGCAGTACCCCTCAAACTAGGGAGCAGTACTTC
d_call: NA
v_call: TRBV6-5
j_call: TRBJ2-7
clone_size: NA

cdr3_aa: CASSLEGQGSEQFF
cdr3_nt: TGTGCCAGCAGCTTGGAGGGACAGGGGTCTGAGCAGTTCTTC
d_call: TRBD1
v_call: TRBV5-4
j_call: TRBJ2-1
clone_size: NA

cdr3_aa: CAWSGQTNHEQYF
cdr3_nt: TGTGCCTGGAGTGGACAGACGAACCACGAGCAGTACTTC
d_call: NA
v_call: TRBV30
j_call: TRBJ2-7
clone_size: NA

cdr3_aa: CASSVFSGQASSGANVLTF
cdr3_nt: TGTGCCAGCAGTGTTTTTTCGGGACAGGCAAGCTCTGGGGCCAACGTCCTGACTTTC
d_call: TRBD1
v_call: TRBV6-1
j_call: TRBJ2-6
clone_size: NA

cdr3_aa: CASRGTGAGEAFF
cdr3_nt: TGTGCCAGCAGAGGGACAGGGGCTGGTGAAGCTTTCTTT
d_call: TRBD1
v_call: TRBV25-1
j_call: TRBJ1-1
clone_size: NA

cdr3_aa: CASSLDAGTGNTIYF
cdr3_nt: TGTGCCAGCAGCTTAGACGCGGGGACTGGAAACACCATATATTTT
d_call: NA
v_call: TRBV11-3
j_call: TRBJ1-3
clone_size: NA

cdr3_aa: CASSLATPGQGGSPLHF
cdr3_nt: TGTGCCAGCAGCCTGGCGACACCGGGACAGGGAGGTTCACCCCTCCACTTT
d_call: TRBD1
v_call: TRBV5-5
j_call: TRBJ1-6
clone_size: NA

cdr3_aa: CASSPQLQGTNTEAFF
cdr3_nt: TGTGCCAGCAGCCCCCAATTACAGGGGACTAACACTGAAGCTTTCTTT
d_call: TRBD1
v_call: TRBV7-6
j_call: TRBJ1-1
clone_size: NA

cdr3_aa: CASGLARGGGNQPQHF
cdr3_nt: TGTGCTAGTGGTTTGGCACGAGGGGGGGGAAATCAGCCCCAGCATTTT
d_call: NA
v_call: TRBV12-5
j_call: TRBJ1-5
clone_size: NA

cdr3_aa: CASSPGRGNEQFF
cdr3_nt: TGTGCCAGCTCACCTGGGAGAGGTAATGAGCAGTTCTTC
d_call: NA
v_call: TRBV18
j_call: TRBJ2-1
clone_size: NA

cdr3_aa: CSATPRQIDNEQFF
cdr3_nt: TGCAGCGCCACACCCAGACAGATCGACAATGAGCAGTTCTTC
d_call: NA
v_call: TRBV29-1
j_call: TRBJ2-1
clone_size: NA

cdr3_aa: CATFRDSTDTQYF
cdr3_nt: TGTGCCACCTTCCGGGACTCCACAGATACGCAGTATTTT
d_call: NA
v_call: TRBV2
j_call: TRBJ2-3
clone_size: NA

cdr3_aa: CASSLSGELAKNIQYF
cdr3_nt: TGTGCCAGCAGCTTATCAGGGGAGTTAGCCAAAAACATTCAGTACTTC
d_call: NA
v_call: TRBV7-2
j_call: TRBJ2-4
clone_size: NA

cdr3_aa: CAWIPSGRLETQYF
cdr3_nt: TGTGCCTGGATTCCTAGCGGGAGATTGGAGACCCAGTACTTC
d_call: TRBD2
v_call: TRBV30
j_call: TRBJ2-5
clone_size: few

cdr3_aa: CATIAGGCEQYF
cdr3_nt: TGTGCCACTATAGCGGGAGGGTGTGAGCAGTACTTC
d_call: TRBD2
v_call: TRBV6-4
j_call: TRBJ2-7
clone_size: few

cdr3_aa: CASSQDQAGLQPQHF
cdr3_nt: TGCGCCAGCAGCCAAGATCAGGCAGGACTTCAGCCCCAGCATTTT
d_call: NA
v_call: TRBV4-3
j_call: TRBJ1-5
clone_size: NA

cdr3_aa: CATSTDRAPTEKLFF
cdr3_nt: TGTGCCACCAGCACGGACAGGGCCCCAACCGAAAAACTGTTTTTT
d_call: TRBD1
v_call: TRBV15
j_call: TRBJ1-4
clone_size: NA

cdr3_aa: CASSLSRGTVTYGYTF
cdr3_nt: TGTGCCAGCAGTTTGTCTCGAGGAACCGTCACCTATGGCTACACCTTC
d_call: NA
v_call: TRBV27
j_call: TRBJ1-2
clone_size: once

cdr3_aa: CASSTVTMKGGYTF
cdr3_nt: TGTGCCAGCAGTACCGTGACTATGAAGGGAGGCTACACCTTC
d_call: NA
v_call: TRBV27
j_call: TRBJ1-2
clone_size: NA

cdr3_aa: CASSGGRRGGPNEQFF
cdr3_nt: TGCGCCAGCAGCGGGGGGCGGCGGGGGGGCCCGAATGAGCAGTTCTTC
d_call: TRBD2
v_call: TRBV5-1
j_call: TRBJ2-1
clone_size: few

cdr3_aa: CASSHPGDRGPRNTEAFF
cdr3_nt: TGTGCCAGCAGCCACCCGGGAGACAGGGGGCCTCGGAACACTGAAGCTTTCTTT
d_call: TRBD1
v_call: TRBV7-9
j_call: TRBJ1-1
clone_size: NA

cdr3_aa: CASRLDGTGWGNIQYF
cdr3_nt: TGTGCCAGTAGACTGGACGGAACAGGGTGGGGAAACATTCAGTACTTC
d_call: NA
v_call: TRBV19
j_call: TRBJ2-4
clone_size: NA

cdr3_aa: CASSWGRPTEETQYF
cdr3_nt: TGCGCCAGCAGCTGGGGCCGACCCACAGAAGAGACCCAGTACTTC
d_call: NA
v_call: TRBV5-1
j_call: TRBJ2-5
clone_size: NA

cdr3_aa: CASSYGTSGGRMGDEQFF
cdr3_nt: TGTGCCAGCAGCTACGGGACTAGCGGGGGGCGGATGGGGGATGAGCAGTTCTTC
d_call: TRBD2
v_call: TRBV7-3
j_call: TRBJ2-1
clone_size: NA

cdr3_aa: CASSLETGLNEQYF
cdr3_nt: TGTGCCAGCAGCTTGGAGACAGGGCTCAACGAGCAGTACTTC
d_call: TRBD1
v_call: TRBV5-6
j_call: TRBJ2-7
clone_size: NA

cdr3_aa: CASSYSWRGAGVEQFF
cdr3_nt: TGTGCCAGCAGTTACTCGTGGCGGGGAGCGGGGGTGGAGCAGTTCTTC
d_call: TRBD2
v_call: TRBV6-5
j_call: TRBJ2-1
clone_size: NA

cdr3_aa: CASSVVAGADTQYF
cdr3_nt: TGTGCCAGCAGCGTAGTAGCCGGCGCAGATACGCAGTATTTT
d_call: NA
v_call: TRBV9
j_call: TRBJ2-3
clone_size: NA

cdr3_aa: CASLKDLDYNEQFF
cdr3_nt: TGCGCCAGTCTAAAAGACTTAGACTACAATGAGCAGTTCTTC
d_call: NA
v_call: TRBV5-1
j_call: TRBJ2-1
clone_size: NA

cdr3_aa: CASRAETHEKLFF
cdr3_nt: TGTGCCAGCAGGGCGGAGACTCATGAAAAACTGTTTTTT
d_call: NA
v_call: TRBV27
j_call: TRBJ1-4
clone_size: NA

cdr3_aa: CASSPGGRYEQYF
cdr3_nt: TGTGCCAGCAGCCCAGGGGGTAGATACGAGCAGTACTTC
d_call: TRBD1
v_call: TRBV25-1
j_call: TRBJ2-7
clone_size: NA

cdr3_aa: CASSETGVTVYEQYF
cdr3_nt: TGTGCCAGCAGTGAAACAGGGGTTACTGTCTACGAGCAGTACTTC
d_call: TRBD1
v_call: TRBV6-1
j_call: TRBJ2-7
clone_size: NA

cdr3_aa: CASSQELGTYEQYF
cdr3_nt: TGCGCCAGCAGCCAAGAGTTGGGCACCTACGAGCAGTACTTC
d_call: NA
v_call: TRBV4-1
j_call: TRBJ2-7
clone_size: NA

cdr3_aa: CASSFGGERTDTQYF
cdr3_nt: TGTGCCAGCAGCTTCGGAGGAGAGAGGACAGATACGCAGTATTTT
d_call: NA
v_call: TRBV7-3
j_call: TRBJ2-3
clone_size: NA

cdr3_aa: CASSTRQGTEAFF
cdr3_nt: TGTGCCAGCAGCACAAGACAGGGTACTGAAGCTTTCTTT
d_call: TRBD1
v_call: TRBV28
j_call: TRBJ1-1
clone_size: NA

cdr3_aa: CASSPGTGGSWETQYF
cdr3_nt: TGCGCCAGCAGCCCAGGGACAGGGGGCTCCTGGGAGACCCAGTACTTC
d_call: TRBD1
v_call: TRBV5-1
j_call: TRBJ2-5
clone_size: NA

cdr3_aa: CASSRQAANEKLFF
cdr3_nt: TGTGCCAGCAGCCGACAGGCGGCTAATGAAAAACTGTTTTTT
d_call: NA
v_call: TRBV5-5
j_call: TRBJ1-4
clone_size: NA

cdr3_aa: CASSVGAGGDEQYF
cdr3_nt: TGTGCCAGCAGCGTAGGCGCGGGAGGGGACGAGCAGTACTTC
d_call: TRBD2
v_call: TRBV9
j_call: TRBJ2-7
clone_size: NA

cdr3_aa: CASSADRRYGYTF
cdr3_nt: TGTGCCAGCAGCGCGGACAGGCGCTATGGCTACACCTTC
d_call: TRBD1
v_call: TRBV7-9
j_call: TRBJ1-2
clone_size: few